Presented here are 27 T cell receptor beta chains from one specimen sequenced in a study of neurological immune-mediated disorders. Time point denoted: longitudinal time-point 1 (baseline). TCRdb analysed the 5' RACE reads with MiXCR anew, one entry per CDR3 protein. The repertoire has 71,000 or so distinct CDR3 sequences, about 13% of them found once; the top ten carry approximately 4.2%. Material for sequencing was PBMCs. These receptors originate from a female donor with HTLV-1-associated myelopathy (HAM/TSP).

The sample holds many counts of this clonotype. The chain links TRBV5-1 to TRBJ2-1, with D hard to call. The germline CDR1 and CDR2 sequences are SGHRS and YFSETQ. V shed 2 bases and J shed 5 bases, with 8 bases lying between them. This CDR3 has 13 amino acids. CDR3 residues: CASSLRGNNEQFF. CDR3 DNA sequence: TGCGCCAGCAGCTTAAGAGGAAACAATGAGCAGTTCTTC. Together with reference TRBV5-1 and TRBJ2-1, the CDR3 gives the full variable domain: KAGVTQTPRYLIKTRGQQVTLSCSPISGHRSVSWYQQTPGQGLQFLFEYFSETQRNKGNFPGRFSGRQFSNSRSEMNVSTLELGDSALYLCASSLRGNNEQFFGPGTRLTVL.

This clonotype was recorded at least ten times. The chain uses TRBV3-1 and TRBJ2-2; possibly TRBD1 for D (5 bases). V lost 1 base and J lost 4, with 10 bases in between. This CDR3 has 15 residues. Germline CDR1 LGHDT, CDR2 YNNKEL (reference sequence). The CDR3 DNA sequence: TGTGCCAGCAGCCAAGTCGGTGGGGCCACCGGGGAGCTGTTTTTT. It translates to CASSQVGGATGELFF.

This clonotype was counted at least ten times. J is TRBJ2-7 and V is TRBV3-1; D unclear. Germline values: CDR1 LGHDT, CDR2 YNNKEL (reference sequence). There are 13 residues in the CDR3. The V and J ends lost 0 bases and 7 bases respectively, with 10 bases between them. In DNA, the CDR3 is TGTGCCAGCAGCCAAGAACTCCCCAGGGAGCAGTACTTC. Protein sequence: CASSQELPREQYF.

For this clonotype: This may be a read error, as it is one base from a much larger clone. This chain links TRBV29-1 with TRBJ2-5; D possibly matches TRBD1 or TRBD2 (7 bases each). The germline CDR1 and CDR2 sequences are SQVTM and ANQGSEA. CDR3 size: 12 residues. V was pared by 8 bases and J by 8 bases, with 18 bases between. CDR3 nucleotides: TGCAGCTTCTCAGGGGGGGCAGATACCCAGTACTTC. It is translated as CSFSGGADTQYF.

The sample holds many counts of this clonotype. This chain uses TRBV28 with TRBJ2-7; D call uncertain. CDR3 length equals 17 residues. Germline V lookup: CDR1 MDHEN, CDR2 SYDVKM. V lost 4 bases and J lost 0, with 19 bases in between. This chain's CDR3 is CASSSLVTRSSSYEQYF. In nucleotides, the CDR3 is TGTGCCAGCAGTTCCCTCGTGACACGATCAAGCTCCTACGAGCAGTACTTC. The full variable domain, rest sourced from reference TRBV28 and TRBJ2-7, is DVKVTQSSRYLVKRTGEKVFLECVQDMDHENMFWYRQDPGLGLRLIYFSYDVKMKEKGDIPEGYSVSREKKERFSLILESASTNQTSMYLCASSSLVTRSSSYEQYFGPGTRLTVT.

This clonotype was observed many times. The gene calls are TRBV29-1 and TRBJ1-1; no reliable D call. V was trimmed by 4 bases and J by 4 bases, leaving 10 bases between them. The V gene's germline CDR1 is SQVTM and CDR2 ANQGSEA. The CDR3 sequence is 12 residues long. The CDR3 sequence: CSVVIGPTEAFF. For the CDR3, the DNA is TGCAGCGTTGTAATCGGTCCCACTGAAGCTTTCTTT.

This clonotype was seen at least ten times. The chain has TRBV12-3 or TRBV12-4 and TRBJ1-2, with D possibly matching TRBD1 (5 bases). This CDR3 region has 13 residues. The germline V and J ends were trimmed by 3 bases and 8 bases, with 13 bases remaining between them. The CDR3 coding sequence is TGTGCCAGCAGTTTCGGGGGAAGGGGAGGCTACACCTTC. Translation: CASSFGGRGGYTF.

This clonotype came up many times. The chain recombines TRBV28 with TRBJ2-3; D is possibly TRBD1 (6 bases). This CDR3 has 14 residues. V lost 10 bases and J 4 bases, leaving 18 bases between the germline ends. Germline lookup yields CDR1 MDHEN and CDR2 SYDVKM. In nucleotides, the CDR3 is TGTGCCATCGGAAAGGGGCAGGGGTCAGATACGCAGTATTTT. Translating it yields CAIGKGQGSDTQYF.

This clonotype was counted a few times. This chain joins TRBV12-3 or TRBV12-4 and TRBJ2-3; D unresolved. This CDR3 is built from 13 residues. V was shortened by 1 base and J by 7 bases, with 9 bases between the two germline ends. CDR3 sequence reads: CASSLGFANTQYF. For the CDR3, the DNA is TGTGCCAGCAGTTTAGGTTTTGCGAATACGCAGTATTTT.

Ten or more counts support this clonotype. The CDR3 region has the DNA TGTGCCAGCAGTCTGCAGGGGGCTATTGAGACCCAGTACTTC. It translates to CASSLQGAIETQYF. The V call is TRBV12-3 or TRBV12-4, the J call TRBJ2-5; 8 bases align to TRBD1. V shed 5 bases, J shed 5 bases, and the junction held 7 bases outside the gene matches. The CDR3 spans 14 residues.

The V and J genes are TRBV5-4 and TRBJ2-5, with TRBD1 matching over 8 bases. The V gene end was trimmed by 5 bases and the J gene end by 3 bases; junction bases not matched to a gene: 9. The CDR3 is 15 residues long. Germline lookup yields CDR1 SGHNT and CDR2 YYREEE (reference sequence). In nucleotides, the CDR3 is TGTGCCAGCAGAGGATATGGACAGGGCGAAGAGACCCAGTACTTC. Protein product: CASRGYGQGEETQYF.

In its sample, this clonotype was seen many times. A junction end diverges from the germline sequence, so it may reflect a read error. The gene calls are TRBV15 and TRBJ2-3; 9 nucleotides agree with TRBD2. This CDR3 is 19 amino acids long. Looked up from germline, CDR1 is LNHNV and CDR2 is YYDKDF (reference sequence). CDR3 region: CATSRGHGPSGVLKDTQYF. In DNA, the CDR3 is TGTGCTACCAGCAGAGGCCATGGCCCTAGCGGGGTGCTTAAGGATACGCAGTATTTT.

This clonotype has a count of ten or more. The chain is built from TRBV4-2 and TRBJ2-1; 8 nucleotides match TRBD2. CDR1 LGHNA and CDR2 YNFKEQ come from the germline V gene. The V segment lost 0 bases and the J segment 4 bases; nucleotides outside the gene matches: 14. This CDR3 region has 19 residues. This CDR3 reads CASSQEGSGGRALYNEQFF. In DNA form, the CDR3 reads TGTGCCAGCAGCCAAGAAGGAAGCGGGGGCCGCGCGCTTTACAATGAGCAGTTCTTC.

The table lists this clonotype with many counts. The chain is built from TRBV10-2 and TRBJ1-2; maybe TRBD1 (5 bases). Germline assignment: CDR1 WSHSY and CDR2 SAAADI. The CDR3 is 10 amino acids. Trimming left V 8 bases short and J 8 bases short, with 9 bases between. CDR3 in DNA: TGCGCCAGCCGGGGCGACGGCTACACCTTC. It yields the protein CASRGDGYTF.

This clonotype was picked up many times. V is TRBV5-6 and J is TRBJ2-2; possible D gene TRBD2, 6 bases. This CDR3 has 14 amino acids. V lost 4 bases and J 3 bases, leaving 10 bases between the germline ends. Germline CDR1 reads SGHDT; CDR2 reads YYEEEE. CDR3 sequence reads: CASSTGLDTGELFF. In nucleotides, the CDR3 is TGTGCCAGCAGCACGGGACTCGACACCGGGGAGCTGTTTTTT.

This clonotype was recorded many times. The J gene is TRBJ2-1, the V gene TRBV6-2 or TRBV6-3, with 11 positions matching TRBD2. CDR3 size: 16 residues. The J segment lost 7 bases and the V segment lost 2 bases, leaving 7 bases of the junction unmatched. Germline CDR1 and CDR2: MNHEY and SVGEGT. CDR3 amino acids: CASSYLTTSGANEQFF. CDR3 DNA sequence: TGTGCCAGCAGTTACCTAACGACTAGCGGGGCGAATGAGCAGTTCTTC.

This clonotype ranks as medium-sized. V is TRBV20-1 and J is TRBJ2-6, with D unresolved. The CDR3 is 15 amino acids. Looked up from germline, CDR1 is DFQATT and CDR2 is SNEGSKA (reference sequence). V was cut by 6 bases and J by 1 base, with 13 bases left in between. CDR3 region: CSAVDKGSGANVLTF. CDR3 sequence (DNA): TGCAGTGCCGTAGACAAGGGTTCTGGGGCCAACGTCCTGACTTTC.

This clonotype was detected ten times or more. This chain links TRBV12-3 or TRBV12-4 with TRBJ1-2, with 7 bases identical to TRBD1. This CDR3 has 12 residues. V was clipped by 6 bases and J by 7 bases; unmatched bases: 5. This CDR3 is CASSPGGRGYTF. The CDR3 DNA follows: TGTGCCAGCAGCCCAGGGGGTCGTGGCTACACCTTC.

Ten or more counts support this clonotype. The gene calls are TRBV5-1 and TRBJ2-7; the D gene could be TRBD1 or TRBD2 (5 bases each). CDR3 length equals 15 residues. Germline V gene lookup returns CDR1 SGHRS and CDR2 YFSETQ. Trimming removed 4 bases from V and 0 bases from J, with 14 bases in between. The CDR3 coding sequence is TGCGCCAGCAGCCCGTGGGTGGGGACCTCCTACGAGCAGTACTTC. As protein: CASSPWVGTSYEQYF.

This clonotype was recorded at least ten times. The gene calls are TRBV30 and TRBJ2-1; TRBD1 aligns across 7 bases. The ends lost 5 bases at V and 1 base at J; junction bases unmatched: 5. The CDR3 has 14 residues. The germline V gene has CDR1 GTSNPN and CDR2 SVGIG (reference sequence). CDR3 DNA: TGTGCCTGGGTGAACAGGGGATCCTACAATGAGCAGTTCTTC. Translation gives CAWVNRGSYNEQFF.

The gene calls are TRBV20-1 and TRBJ1-2; 11 bases are shared with TRBD1. Germline loops: CDR1 DFQATT, CDR2 SNEGSKA (reference sequence). With 6 bases clipped from V and 7 bases from J, the junction kept 16 bases outside the gene matches. CDR3 length: 16 residues. CDR3 in DNA: TGCAGTGCCTACTTACCGCTTTTAGGACAGGGGGCTGGCTACACCTTC. Its protein is CSAYLPLLGQGAGYTF.

This clonotype occurred many times. V gene TRBV7-3 combines with J gene TRBJ2-1; D is perhaps TRBD2 (5 bases). The germline V gene has CDR1 SGHTA and CDR2 FQGTGA. V was cut by 0 bases and J by 11 bases, with 11 bases left in between. The length of the CDR3 is 13 residues. The CDR3 DNA follows: TGTGCCAGCAGCTTAACAATAGAGGGCCAGCAGTTCTTC. Encoded protein: CASSLTIEGQQFF.

This clonotype was seen many times. DNA for the CDR3: TGCGCCAGCAGCCACCGCGGGGGGAGCTACGAGCAGTACTTC. This gives the protein CASSHRGGSYEQYF. The gene calls are TRBV4-1 and TRBJ2-7; 8 nucleotides match TRBD2. Trimming took 3 bases from V and 3 from J; bases not matched to a gene: 4. Germline loops: CDR1 MGHRA, CDR2 YSYEKL. The CDR3 runs to 14 residues.

The chain carries TRBV20-1 and TRBJ2-5; 7 nucleotides align to TRBD1. V lost 6 bases and J lost 5; bases outside the gene matches: 12. This CDR3 is built from 14 residues. Looked up from germline, CDR1 is DFQATT and CDR2 is SNEGSKA (reference sequence). CDR3 DNA sequence: TGCAGTGCATTAAGACAGGGTACGTCGGAGACCCAGTACTTC. Translation: CSALRQGTSETQYF.

This chain uses TRBV6-6 with TRBJ2-2; 7 positions match TRBD1. V shed 8 bases, J shed 0 bases, and the junction held 6 bases outside the gene matches. There are 15 residues in the CDR3. Germline V gives CDR1 MNHNY, CDR2 SVGAGI (reference sequence). CDR3 amino acids: CASEPQGANTGELFF. CDR3 bases: TGTGCCAGCGAACCCCAGGGGGCGAACACCGGGGAGCTGTTTTTT.

CDR3 nucleotides: TGTGCCAGCGACACCGCGGTATGGCCGCCCCAGCATTTT. It is translated as CASDTAVWPPQHF. The chain joins TRBV25-1 to TRBJ1-5, with unresolved D. CDR1 is MGHDK and CDR2 is SYGVNS in the germline V gene. The CDR3 has 13 amino acids. Trimming cost V 8 bases and J 9 bases, with 17 bases left between them.

This clonotype was detected ten times or more. The J gene is TRBJ2-3, the V gene TRBV15; D is uncertain. Germline values: CDR1 LNHNV, CDR2 YYDKDF (reference sequence). This CDR3 is built from 16 residues. Trimming cost V 0 bases and J 0 bases, with 10 bases left between them. In DNA form, the CDR3 reads TGTGCCACCAGCAGAGATCTGGTGACAAGCACAGATACGCAGTATTTT. Translating it yields CATSRDLVTSTDTQYF. Variable domain in full (rest from reference TRBV15 and TRBJ2-3): DAMVIQNPRYQVTQFGKPVTLSCSQTLNHNVMYWYQQKSSQAPKLLFHYYDKDFNNEADTPDNFQSRRPNTSFCFLDIRSPGLGDTAMYLCATSRDLVTSTDTQYFGPGTRLTVL.